This TCR beta chain was obtained from a study of blood T cell repertoires in COVID-19. V shed 3 bases and J 3 bases; nucleotides not matched to a gene: 7. Germline CDR1 reads KGHSH; CDR2 reads LQKENI. The CDR3 is 15 residues long. Sequenced by immunoSEQ multiplex PCR; TCRdb stores in-frame clones only, minus some. The sample lists roughly 90,000 clones; around 81% were seen once. This clone was counted only a few times. J is TRBJ1-1 and V is TRBV18, with 7 bases that match TRBD1. The sequenced sample consisted of peripheral blood. This TCR was sampled from a woman between 65 and 79 years old with acute or convalescent COVID-19. Here the CDR3 reads CASSPLGRGDTEAFF. The CDR3 region has the DNA TGTGCCAGCTCACCCTTGGGCAGGGGGGACACTGAAGCTTTCTTT.